Listed below are T cell receptor beta chains from one sample, sequenced in a study of blood T cells in healthy people across ages. TCRdb re-called the 5' RACE reads through MiXCR, storing one row per CDR3 protein. This sample has approximately 360,000 distinct CDR3 sequences; more than 45% occur once, and the top ten carry around 53%. The sequenced material came from blood. Receptors were obtained from a man aged 55 to 70 in good health. Both conserved end residues are part of each CDR3. Each record gives: clone size, V gene, D gene, J gene, CDR3 protein, CDR3 DNA. A D gene is named only where the DNA matches it firmly. Some rows mark clone size as missing; the rest say once, few, many or name a class of expanded clone.

NA	TRBV20-1	NA	TRBJ2-4	CSAGDNQHLTKNIQYF	TGCAGTGCTGGGGATAACCAGCATTTGACCAAAAACATTCAGTACTTC
NA	TRBV11-2	NA	TRBJ1-2	CASSLGGGYGYTF	TGTGCCAGCAGCTTGGGAGGGGGTTATGGCTACACCTTC
NA	TRBV3-1	TRBD1	TRBJ1-1	CASSFGVTGGTEAFF	TGTGCCAGCAGTTTCGGGGTTACAGGGGGCACTGAAGCTTTCTTT
NA	TRBV3-1	NA	TRBJ1-2	CASSQASGANYGYTF	TGTGCCAGCAGCCAAGCCAGCGGAGCTAACTATGGCTACACCTTC
NA	TRBV13	TRBD1	TRBJ1-6	CASSHTQQGINSPLHF	TGTGCCAGCAGTCATACCCAACAGGGGATCAATTCACCCCTCCACTTT
once	TRBV9	TRBD2	TRBJ2-1	CASSAGTSGAYNEQFF	TGTGCCAGCAGCGCCGGGACTAGCGGGGCCTACAATGAGCAGTTCTTC
few	TRBV7-2	NA	TRBJ2-3	CASSLGLGDSSTDTQYF	TGTGCCAGCAGCTTAGGTCTAGGGGACTCTAGCACAGATACGCAGTATTTT
once	TRBV7-2	TRBD2	TRBJ2-7	CASSSRLAGGGTYYEQYF	TGTGCCAGCAGCTCACGACTAGCGGGAGGCGGGACGTACTACGAGCAGTACTTC
NA	TRBV29-1	TRBD1	TRBJ1-1	CSVHGTGGLNTEAFF	TGCAGCGTACATGGGACAGGGGGTCTGAACACTGAAGCTTTCTTT
NA	TRBV27	TRBD1	TRBJ2-1	CASSIPGQGRNEQFF	TGTGCCAGCAGTATCCCGGGACAGGGGAGGAATGAGCAGTTCTTC
NA	TRBV5-5	NA	TRBJ2-7	CASSSSALPTGTSYEQYF	TGTGCCAGCAGCTCAAGCGCCCTCCCCACCGGGACCTCCTACGAGCAGTACTTC
NA	TRBV6-2/TRBV6-3	TRBD1	TRBJ2-7	CASRRDRGRYEQYF	TGTGCCAGCAGACGAGACAGGGGGCGTTACGAGCAGTACTTC
once	TRBV28	TRBD2	TRBJ2-3	CASNQGLAGGTYTDTQYF	TGTGCCAGCAATCAGGGACTAGCGGGAGGCACATACACAGATACGCAGTATTTT
few	TRBV3-1	TRBD2	TRBJ2-1	CASSRDASGGANEQFF	TGTGCCAGCAGCCGAGACGCCAGCGGGGGGGCGAATGAGCAGTTCTTC
NA	TRBV7-2	NA	TRBJ1-1	CAGSYNGGNTEAFF	TGTGCCGGCAGCTACAACGGGGGGAACACTGAAGCTTTCTTT
NA	TRBV29-1	TRBD2	TRBJ2-1	CSAERLAGTSSYNEQFF	TGCAGCGCCGAGCGGCTAGCGGGGACGAGCTCCTACAATGAGCAGTTCTTC
once	TRBV6-5	NA	TRBJ2-7	CASRPGAGAYEQYF	TGTGCCAGCAGACCCGGGGCAGGGGCCTACGAGCAGTACTTC
NA	TRBV4-2	NA	TRBJ2-7	CASSPRGAFYEQYF	TGTGCCAGCAGCCCCCGTGGGGCTTTCTACGAGCAGTACTTC
NA	TRBV3-1	NA	TRBJ2-7	CASSLRPGEQYF	TGTGCCAGCAGTCTCAGGCCGGGCGAGCAGTACTTC
NA	TRBV9	TRBD2	TRBJ2-1	CASSVTSGRANEQFF	TGTGCCAGCAGCGTGACTAGCGGGAGGGCTAATGAGCAGTTCTTC
NA	TRBV20-1	TRBD2	TRBJ2-1	CRALAEETQFF	TGCAGGGCACTAGCGGAAGAGACCCAGTTCTTC
few	TRBV10-3	TRBD1	TRBJ2-1	CAIRGTGSRNEQFF	TGTGCCATCAGGGGGACAGGGAGTCGGAATGAGCAGTTCTTC
few	TRBV11-2	NA	TRBJ2-3	CASRVGTSSTDTQYF	TGTGCCAGCAGGGTGGGGACTTCTAGCACAGATACGCAGTATTTT
NA	TRBV12-3/TRBV12-4	TRBD2	TRBJ2-1	CASSSGRANNEQFF	TGTGCCAGCAGCTCCGGGAGGGCGAACAATGAGCAGTTCTTC
NA	TRBV28	NA	TRBJ1-2	CASLGGVYGYTF	TGTGCCAGCCTAGGGGGGGTCTATGGCTACACCTTC
few	TRBV10-3	NA	TRBJ1-5	CAINEVPNQPQHF	TGTGCCATCAATGAGGTCCCCAATCAGCCCCAGCATTTT
NA	TRBV7-2	TRBD2	TRBJ2-1	CASSLGLAGGPQFF	TGTGCCAGCAGCTTAGGCCTAGCGGGAGGGCCGCAGTTCTTC
many	TRBV29-1	TRBD1	TRBJ2-7	CSVPGTGSYEQYF	TGCAGCGTGCCTGGGACAGGTTCCTACGAGCAGTACTTC
many	TRBV4-1	TRBD2	TRBJ2-3	CASSRSGGGEDTQYF	TGCGCCAGCAGCCGCAGCGGGGGGGGTGAAGATACGCAGTATTTT
NA	TRBV29-1	NA	TRBJ2-7	CSAEVGSDEQYF	TGCAGCGCTGAAGTAGGGTCAGACGAGCAGTACTTC
NA	TRBV6-5	TRBD1	TRBJ2-4	CASSSRDRVSNIQYF	TGTGCCAGCAGTTCCAGGGACAGGGTTTCAAACATTCAGTACTTC
few	TRBV18	NA	TRBJ2-6	CASSPDGANVLTF	TGTGCCAGCTCACCTGACGGGGCCAACGTCCTGACTTTC
NA	TRBV3-1	NA	TRBJ2-3	CASSQSLRRRGPLTDTQYF	TGTGCCAGCAGCCAGAGCCTCAGGAGGCGGGGCCCCCTCACAGATACGCAGTATTTT
few	TRBV12-3/TRBV12-4	TRBD2	TRBJ2-3	CASSLTVAGGNTDTQYF	TGTGCCAGCAGTTTAACGGTGGCGGGGGGTAACACAGATACGCAGTATTTT
few	TRBV4-3	NA	TRBJ2-6	CASSPEGTGANVLTF	TGCGCCAGCAGCCCAGAAGGGACTGGGGCCAACGTCCTGACTTTC
NA	TRBV20-1	TRBD1	TRBJ1-2	CSARPDRVFLYGYTF	TGCAGTGCTAGACCCGACAGGGTTTTCCTTTATGGCTACACCTTC
NA	TRBV20-1	TRBD2	TRBJ2-5	CSARGLAGARETQYF	TGCAGTGCTAGGGGCCTAGCGGGAGCGCGCGAGACCCAGTACTTC
NA	TRBV2	NA	TRBJ1-5	CASSRDSTGQPQHF	TGTGCCAGCAGTCGGGACTCAACGGGGCAGCCCCAGCATTTT
NA	TRBV11-2	TRBD1	TRBJ2-3	CASSPGQGAFMDTQYF	TGTGCCAGCAGCCCCGGACAGGGTGCATTCATGGATACGCAGTATTTT
few	TRBV24-1	NA	TRBJ2-6	CATRSGANVLTF	TGTGCCACCAGGTCTGGGGCCAACGTCCTGACTTTC
once	TRBV29-1	NA	TRBJ2-3	CSSEGGAGTDTQYF	TGCAGCTCCGAAGGCGGGGCCGGGACAGATACGCAGTATTTT
NA	TRBV20-1	TRBD2	TRBJ2-4	CSAGRGAAKNIQYF	TGCAGTGCAGGGCGGGGGGCCGCCAAAAACATTCAGTACTTC
NA	TRBV15	NA	TRBJ2-3	CATSPLGRTDTQYF	TGTGCCACAAGCCCCCTGGGCCGCACAGATACGCAGTATTTT
NA	TRBV20-1	NA	TRBJ2-1	CSASFAALGNEQFF	TGCAGTGCTAGTTTTGCCGCCCTAGGCAATGAGCAGTTCTTC
few	TRBV7-8	NA	TRBJ2-7	CASSLAPAYTYEQYF	TGTGCCAGCAGCTTAGCCCCAGCGTACACCTACGAGCAGTACTTC
few	TRBV24-1	TRBD2	TRBJ2-1	CATRTLCKAREFDEQFF	TGTGCCACCAGGACCCTATGTAAGGCGCGGGAGTTCGATGAGCAGTTCTTC
once	TRBV11-2	NA	TRBJ2-7	CASSLDLNSYEQYF	TGTGCCAGCAGCTTAGATCTGAACTCCTACGAGCAGTACTTC
NA	TRBV7-8	NA	TRBJ2-7	CASSLPILDISYEQYF	TGTGCCAGCAGCTTACCAATCTTAGATATCTCCTACGAGCAGTACTTC
NA	TRBV6-4	NA	TRBJ2-1	CASSDSIAKLDEQFF	TGTGCCAGCAGTGACTCGATTGCGAAGTTGGATGAGCAGTTCTTC
NA	TRBV20-1	NA	TRBJ2-1	CSAPGSHSYNEQFF	TGCAGTGCTCCCGGGAGCCACTCCTACAATGAGCAGTTCTTC
NA	TRBV6-5	NA	TRBJ1-2	CAGSYRRDGYTF	TGTGCCGGCAGTTATCGTCGAGATGGCTACACCTTC
NA	TRBV5-1	NA	TRBJ2-3	CASSLGIPTDTQYF	TGCGCCAGCAGCCTGGGGATTCCCACAGATACGCAGTATTTT
few	TRBV20-1	NA	TRBJ1-2	CSARDPWGYTF	TGCAGTGCTAGAGATCCCTGGGGCTACACCTTC
NA	TRBV20-1	NA	TRBJ2-2	CSATPGHGNTGELFF	TGCAGTGCCACCCCGGGACACGGAAACACCGGGGAGCTGTTTTTT
NA	TRBV29-1	TRBD2	TRBJ2-3	CSVEVSGRGTDTQYF	TGCAGCGTTGAAGTTAGCGGGAGGGGCACAGATACGCAGTATTTT